The TCR beta chain under discussion was sequenced for a study of immune evolution from preneoplasia to lung adenocarcinoma. Across the study: HLA loss of heterozygosity: less than 9% AIS, less than 18% MIA, more than 25% ADC, none AAH.

A word on this clone: As yet, its antigen is unknown.

From germline, CDR1 is SGHRS and CDR2 YFSETQ. This CDR3 is 15 amino acids long. Between the trimmed V and J ends, which lost 0 bases and 4 bases, there was a span of 12 bases. Notes on the study in general: Highest clonality occurred in KRAS-mutant, not EGFR-mutant or double wild-type, nodules.

Clones were sequenced by immunoSEQ multiplex PCR, and TCRdb holds only the in-frame ones, with some missing. The data contain fewer than 5,000 clones, roughly 88% of them singletons. The rearrangement uses TRBV5-1 and TRBJ2-3, with D tentatively TRBD1 or TRBD2 (6 bases each). The sequenced sample consisted of FFPE minimally invasive lung adenocarcinoma tissue. The sequence derives from a donor older than 65 with lung adenocarcinoma. Written as DNA, the CDR3 is TGCGCCAGCAGCTTGGAAGGGGGAGGAGCAGATACGCAGTATTTT. Translation: CASSLEGGGADTQYF.